Listed below are T cell receptor beta chains from one sample, sequenced in a study of blood T cell repertoires in COVID-19. The method was immunoSEQ multiplex PCR; TCRdb's version includes in-frame clones alone and lacks a portion of them. The top ten clones hold more than 2.5% of a sample with about 130,000 clones, around 85% of them seen once. Sequenced input: peripheral blood. The receptors originated from a woman older than 75 with acute or convalescent COVID-19. Each CDR3 is given with its conserved first and last residue. The D gene is left open where the match is weak. Some rows mark clone size as missing; the rest say once, few, many or name a class of expanded clone.

D: .
size: .
J: TRBJ2-1
V: TRBV7-9
DNA: TGTGCCAGCAGCCTAAGACAGTTATACAATGAGCAGTTCTTC
CDR3: CASSLRQLYNEQFF

D: .
size: .
J: TRBJ1-3
V: TRBV18
DNA: TGTGCCAGCTCTCCTACCGGGGTGGCAGCCTCTGGAAACACCATATATTTT
CDR3: CASSPTGVAASGNTIYF

D: TRBD1
size: .
J: TRBJ1-2
V: TRBV7-8
DNA: TGTGCCAGCAGCCTCCGGGACAGGGGCGTCGGCTACACCTTC
CDR3: CASSLRDRGVGYTF

D: TRBD1
size: .
J: TRBJ2-6
V: TRBV6-1
DNA: TGTGCCAGCAGTGAAGGGACAGGGTACTCTGGGGCCAACGTCCTGACTTTC
CDR3: CASSEGTGYSGANVLTF

D: .
size: .
J: TRBJ1-5
V: TRBV19
DNA: TGTGCCAGTAGTATCACAGGGAATCAGCCCCAGCATTTT
CDR3: CASSITGNQPQHF

D: .
size: .
J: TRBJ1-2
V: TRBV5-1
DNA: TGCGCCAGCAGCTTGGACAGGGATAGAGATGGCTACACCTTC
CDR3: CASSLDRDRDGYTF

D: .
size: .
J: TRBJ1-1
V: TRBV5-1
DNA: TGCGCCAGCCACTCAGGGATGAACACTGAAGCTTTCTTT
CDR3: CASHSGMNTEAFF

D: .
size: .
J: TRBJ2-6
V: TRBV4-1
DNA: TGCGCCAGCAGCCAAGACATCGGCTCTGGGGCCAACGTCCTGACTTTC
CDR3: CASSQDIGSGANVLTF

D: .
size: .
J: TRBJ1-2
V: TRBV5-1
DNA: TGCGCCAGCAGCGACAGTAACTATGGCTACACCTTC
CDR3: CASSDSNYGYTF

D: .
size: .
J: TRBJ1-2
V: TRBV7-9
DNA: TGTGCCAGCAGAGGAACAGGCTATGGCTACACCTTC
CDR3: CASRGTGYGYTF

D: .
size: .
J: TRBJ1-5
V: TRBV19
DNA: TGTGCCAGTAGTATGGAGGGATTAAATCAGCCCCAGCATTTT
CDR3: CASSMEGLNQPQHF

D: .
size: .
J: TRBJ2-7
V: TRBV4-1
DNA: TGCGCCAGCAGCCAAGGAAGGGGGCAGTACTTC
CDR3: CASSQGRGQYF

D: TRBD1
size: .
J: TRBJ1-5
V: TRBV4-1
DNA: TGCGCCAGCAGCCTACAGGGGCTCGGTCAGCCCCAGCATTTT
CDR3: CASSLQGLGQPQHF

D: TRBD1
size: few
J: TRBJ1-5
V: TRBV27
DNA: TGTGCCAGCAGTAGGGACAGTCAGCCCCAGCATTTT
CDR3: CASSRDSQPQHF

D: .
size: .
J: TRBJ1-5
V: TRBV15
DNA: TGTGCCACCAGCAGAGACACACCTTATGTGAGCAATCAGCCCCAGCATTTT
CDR3: CATSRDTPYVSNQPQHF

D: .
size: .
J: TRBJ2-7
V: TRBV29-1
DNA: TGCAGCGTAATTATCCACGAGCAGTACTTC
CDR3: CSVIIHEQYF